A selection of T cell receptor beta chains follows, all from one sample in a study of CD8+CD57+ T cells in acquired aplastic anemia. TCRdb redid the calling of the reads with MiXCR, one entry per CDR3 protein. The sample has 180,000 or so distinct CDR3 sequences, less than 65% seen once. The material sequenced was sorted CD4+, CD8+, or CD8+CD57+ T cells (not recorded which) from PBMCs. Receptors originate from a human donor with aplastic anemia. The CDR3 runs from the conserved cysteine through the conserved F or W. D genes are given only for firm matches. Size is omitted from some rows. Given values are once, few, many or a class for expanded clones.

clone_size: -; v_call: TRBV7-9; j_call: TRBJ2-7; d_call: -; cdr3_nt: TGTGCCAGCAGCTTGAAGGGACTCTACGAGCAGTACTTC; cdr3_aa: CASSLKGLYEQYF
clone_size: -; v_call: TRBV10-3; j_call: TRBJ2-1; d_call: -; cdr3_nt: TGTGCCATCGGCCACAGCGGTTACAATGAGCAGTTTTTC; cdr3_aa: CAIGHSGYNEQFF
clone_size: many; v_call: TRBV2; j_call: TRBJ2-7; d_call: -; cdr3_nt: TGTGCCAGCAGTTTAGGTTACTCCTACGAGCAGTACTTC; cdr3_aa: CASSLGYSYEQYF
clone_size: -; v_call: TRBV2; j_call: TRBJ1-4; d_call: -; cdr3_nt: TGTGCCAGCATGGACGGGTCCCCTAATGAAAAACTGTTTTTT; cdr3_aa: CASMDGSPNEKLFF
clone_size: -; v_call: TRBV5-1; j_call: TRBJ2-7; d_call: TRBD1; cdr3_nt: TGCGCCAGCAGCCCCGGGACAGCGAAGTACGAGCAGTACTTC; cdr3_aa: CASSPGTAKYEQYF
clone_size: -; v_call: TRBV29-1; j_call: TRBJ2-5; d_call: -; cdr3_nt: TGCAGCGTTGGGCGGACCGAGACCCAGTACTTC; cdr3_aa: CSVGRTETQYF
clone_size: -; v_call: TRBV27; j_call: TRBJ1-2; d_call: -; cdr3_nt: TGTGCCAGCAGTTTTGCAGCTAACTATGGCTACACCTTC; cdr3_aa: CASSFAANYGYTF
clone_size: -; v_call: TRBV20-1; j_call: TRBJ2-1; d_call: -; cdr3_nt: TGCAGTGCGGAAGACATCAGGGATACTGAGCAGTTCTTC; cdr3_aa: CSAEDIRDTEQFF
clone_size: -; v_call: TRBV15; j_call: TRBJ2-5; d_call: -; cdr3_nt: TGTGCCACCAGCAGAGATCACAGGTTTGGCGGAGAGACCCAGTACTTC; cdr3_aa: CATSRDHRFGGETQYF
clone_size: -; v_call: TRBV19; j_call: TRBJ1-1; d_call: -; cdr3_nt: TGTGCCGGTAGGACCCTTGCGGGGATTGAAGCTTTCTTT; cdr3_aa: CAGRTLAGIEAFF
clone_size: -; v_call: TRBV25-1; j_call: TRBJ2-3; d_call: -; cdr3_nt: TGTGCCAGCAGTCGCGGGACATCCACGGGAGATACGCAGTATTTT; cdr3_aa: CASSRGTSTGDTQYF
clone_size: many; v_call: TRBV19; j_call: TRBJ1-2; d_call: -; cdr3_nt: TGTGCCAGTAGTGACCACGACTCAAGCAGGGGCTACACCTTC; cdr3_aa: CASSDHDSSRGYTF
clone_size: -; v_call: TRBV29-1; j_call: TRBJ1-2; d_call: -; cdr3_nt: TGCAGCTTCGTGGGGGGCTTTAACTATGGCTACACCTTT; cdr3_aa: CSFVGGFNYGYTF
clone_size: -; v_call: TRBV12-3/TRBV12-4; j_call: TRBJ1-4; d_call: TRBD1; cdr3_nt: TGTGCCAGCAGTCAAGACAGGGGACGGGAAAAACTGTTTTTT; cdr3_aa: CASSQDRGREKLFF
clone_size: -; v_call: TRBV9; j_call: TRBJ2-7; d_call: -; cdr3_nt: TGTGCCAGCAGCCCTGGGTTGAGTGGATACGAGCAGTACTTC; cdr3_aa: CASSPGLSGYEQYF
clone_size: -; v_call: TRBV7-3; j_call: TRBJ2-1; d_call: -; cdr3_nt: TGTGTCAGCAGCTTGTTGGGGTACAATGAGCAGTTCTTC; cdr3_aa: CVSSLLGYNEQFF
clone_size: -; v_call: TRBV10-3; j_call: TRBJ1-1; d_call: -; cdr3_nt: TGTGCCATCAGCTGGGCAGGGGAAACTGAAGCTTTCTTT; cdr3_aa: CAISWAGETEAFF
clone_size: -; v_call: TRBV4-3; j_call: TRBJ2-7; d_call: TRBD1; cdr3_nt: TGCGCCAGCAGCCAGAGGACAGGGGGGTTTTACGAGCAGTACTTC; cdr3_aa: CASSQRTGGFYEQYF